This T cell receptor (beta chain) was captured in a study of identifying expanded T cells in peripheral blood. Healthy donors had no documented immune events, such as infections, while sampled. As to this clone: What it recognizes is unknown.

Study findings and constraints: Over two and four weeks, about 16.4 and 19 clones changed, versus around 1.3 between replicates. Variance in clone template counts between roughly two-week samples significantly increased with total template count across all healthy donors.

This CDR3 region has 16 residues. From germline, CDR1 is LNHDA and CDR2 SQIVND (reference sequence). V was cut by 5 bases and J by 1 base, with 15 bases left in between. The protocol was immunoSEQ multiplex PCR, while the TCRdb copy is restricted to in-frame clones and leaves out a portion. The data hold around 100,000 clones, with roughly 90% observed a single time. The sample was blood. The sequence was obtained from a person aged 18 to 75 in good health. This chain uses TRBV19 with TRBJ1-5; D call uncertain. In DNA, the CDR3 is TGTGCCAGTAGTGTCCAATGGGTTCTAAGCAATCAGCCCCAGCATTTT. Translation gives CASSVQWVLSNQPQHF.